This T cell receptor (beta chain) was captured by sequencing in a study of blood T cell repertoires in COVID-19. Assay: immunoSEQ multiplex PCR; the TCRdb copy retains only in-frame clones and omits some. The repertoire has roughly 150,000 clones, 65% to 80% of them found once; the top ten carry 15% to 20%. CDR3 length equals 16 residues. J gave up 1 base and V 4 bases, and 7 bases lay outside the gene matches. CDR1 and CDR2 from the germline V gene are SGHNT and YENEEA. Input material: PBMCs or T cells enriched from blood (not recorded which). This TCR came from a woman in her seventies in a cohort exposed to, infected with or recovered from COVID-19 (not recorded which). This chain connects TRBV11-3 to TRBJ1-1, with 9 bases matching TRBD1. CDR3 nucleotide sequence: TGTGCCAGCAGCTCCTGGGACAGGGCCCGGAACACTGAAGCTTTCTTT. Translation: CASSSWDRARNTEAFF.